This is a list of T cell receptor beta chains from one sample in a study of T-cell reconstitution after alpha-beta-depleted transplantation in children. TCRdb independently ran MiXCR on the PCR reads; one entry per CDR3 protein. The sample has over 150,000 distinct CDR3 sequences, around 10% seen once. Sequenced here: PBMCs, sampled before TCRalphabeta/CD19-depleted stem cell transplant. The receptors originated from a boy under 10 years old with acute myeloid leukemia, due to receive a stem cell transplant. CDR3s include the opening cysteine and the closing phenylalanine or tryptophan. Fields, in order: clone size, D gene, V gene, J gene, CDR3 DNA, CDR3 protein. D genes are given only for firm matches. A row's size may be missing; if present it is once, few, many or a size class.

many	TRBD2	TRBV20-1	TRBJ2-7	TGCAGTGCTAGAGGCGAACTAGCGGCCTACGAGCAGTACTTC	CSARGELAAYEQYF
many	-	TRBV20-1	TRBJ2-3	TGCAGTGCAAGGAGCCGGCTAGCGCAGGATACGCAGTATTTT	CSARSRLAQDTQYF
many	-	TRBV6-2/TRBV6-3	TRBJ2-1	TGTGCCAGCGGCCAGACTCCAGGTAGGAGTTTCTTC	CASGQTPGRSFF
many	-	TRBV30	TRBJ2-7	TGTGCCTGGAGTTCCCCGGGAGAAAGCTCCTACGAGCAGTACTTC	CAWSSPGESSYEQYF
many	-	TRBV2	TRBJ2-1	TGTGCCAGCACGCTGAGCAGGGAGCAGTTCTTC	CASTLSREQFF
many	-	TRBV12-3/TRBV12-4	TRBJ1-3	TGTGCCAGCAGTTGGGGGTATTCAGGTGGAAACACCATATATTTT	CASSWGYSGGNTIYF
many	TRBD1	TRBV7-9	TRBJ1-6	TGTGCCAGCAGCGAGACCGGGACAGGGTTCTCACCCCTCCACTTT	CASSETGTGFSPLHF
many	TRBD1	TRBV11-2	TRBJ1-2	TGTGCCAGCACCTCTTTTGCTCCACAGGGGCTCTATGGCTACACCTTC	CASTSFAPQGLYGYTF
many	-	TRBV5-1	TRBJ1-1	TGCGCCAGCAGCACTCGACACTCAGAAAACACTGAAGCTTTCTTT	CASSTRHSENTEAFF
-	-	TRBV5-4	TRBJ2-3	TGTGCCAGCAGCTTGGGGCAGGGTGGCGGGGTCACAGATACGCAGTATTTT	CASSLGQGGGVTDTQYF
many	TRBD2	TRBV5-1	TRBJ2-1	TGCGCCAGCAGCTTTACTAGCGGGAGCAGGGTCAATGAGCAGTTCTTC	CASSFTSGSRVNEQFF
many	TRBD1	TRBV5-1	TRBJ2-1	TGCGCCAGCAGCCGAAATCCGGGACAGGACGATGAGCAGTTCTTC	CASSRNPGQDDEQFF
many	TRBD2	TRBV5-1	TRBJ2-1	TGCGCCAGCAGCTTGGTTCCAGCGGGGGGCTTTAATGAGCAGTTCTTC	CASSLVPAGGFNEQFF
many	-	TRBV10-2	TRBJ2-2	TGCGCCAGCATGCAGGGGGGGGTCACCGGGGAGCTGTTTTTT	CASMQGGVTGELFF
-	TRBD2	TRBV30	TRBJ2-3	TGTGCCTGGAGTCACACTAGCGGGGGTCTAGATACGCAGTATTTT	CAWSHTSGGLDTQYF
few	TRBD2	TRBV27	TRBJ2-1	TGTGCCAGCAGACTCCCCGGGACTAGCGGGAGGTCCAATGAGCAGTTCTTC	CASRLPGTSGRSNEQFF
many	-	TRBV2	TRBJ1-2	TGTGCCAGCAGGACATACGAGGGCTACACCTTC	CASRTYEGYTF
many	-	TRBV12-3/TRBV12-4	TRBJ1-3	TGTGCCAGCAGTTTAGTAGCGGGAGCTGGAAACACCATATATTTT	CASSLVAGAGNTIYF
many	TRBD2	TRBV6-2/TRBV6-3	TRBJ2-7	TGTGCCAGCAGTTACTGGCCGGGAGGGCCGGGAGAGCAGTACTTC	CASSYWPGGPGEQYF
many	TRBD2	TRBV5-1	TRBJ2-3	TGCGCCAGCAGCTGGGGAATCCTAGCGGGAGCACGAGATACGCAGTATTTT	CASSWGILAGARDTQYF
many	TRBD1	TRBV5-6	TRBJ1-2	TGTGCCAGCAGCCCAAAAGACAGGGGAAGACCTGGCTACACCTTC	CASSPKDRGRPGYTF
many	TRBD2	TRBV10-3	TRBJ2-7	TGTGCCATCAGTGGGGAGGGAACCTACGAGCAGTACTTC	CAISGEGTYEQYF
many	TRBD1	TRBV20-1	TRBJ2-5	TGCAGTGCCTGGGGACAGTGGGTAGAGACCCAGTACTTC	CSAWGQWVETQYF
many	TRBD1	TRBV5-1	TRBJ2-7	TGCGCCAGCAGCATGGGACAGGGCTACGAGCAGTACTTC	CASSMGQGYEQYF
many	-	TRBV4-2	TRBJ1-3	TGTGCCAGCAGCCTACGTGGGAGCTCTGGAAACACCATATATTTT	CASSLRGSSGNTIYF
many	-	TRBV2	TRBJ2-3	TGTGCCAGCAGTAATTTACGGGCTAGCACAGATACGCAGTATTTT	CASSNLRASTDTQYF
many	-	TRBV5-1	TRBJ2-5	TGCGCCAGCAGCCCTGCGGTGGGGGGAGAGACCCAGTACTTC	CASSPAVGGETQYF
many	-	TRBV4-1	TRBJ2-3	TGCGCCAGCAGCCAACAACAGGGCCCAGATACGCAGTATTTT	CASSQQQGPDTQYF
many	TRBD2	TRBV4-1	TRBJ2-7	TGCGCCAGCAGCCAAGGACGAGGACTAGCGGGAGGAAGCTCCTACGAGCAGTACTTC	CASSQGRGLAGGSSYEQYF
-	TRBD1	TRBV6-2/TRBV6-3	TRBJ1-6	TGTGCCGCTAGTGGACAGGAGCGTTCACCCCTCCACTTT	CAASGQERSPLHF
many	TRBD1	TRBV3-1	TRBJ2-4	TGTGCCAGCAGCCATACCGGGACAGGGGGAAACATTCAGTACTTC	CASSHTGTGGNIQYF
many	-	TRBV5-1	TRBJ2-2	TGCGCCAGCAGCTTGGCGATTACTAGCATCCCCGGGGAGCTGTTTTTT	CASSLAITSIPGELFF
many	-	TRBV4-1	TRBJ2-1	TGCGCCAGCAGCCAAGGCTCAGGGGAAAGGTACAATGAGCAGTTCTTC	CASSQGSGERYNEQFF
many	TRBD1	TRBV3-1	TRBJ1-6	TGTGCCAGCAGCCAAGAACAGGGGAATTCACCCCTCCACTTT	CASSQEQGNSPLHF
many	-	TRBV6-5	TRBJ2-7	TGTGCCAGCAGTTACTCGGTAGGGATGAGCTCCTACGAGCAGTACTTC	CASSYSVGMSSYEQYF
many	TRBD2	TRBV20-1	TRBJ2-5	TGCAGTGCTAGGGCGGCTAGCGGGAGTCGGTTGGCTGAGACCCAGTACTTC	CSARAASGSRLAETQYF
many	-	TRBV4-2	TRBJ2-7	TGTGCCAGCAGCCCCTGGGGGGTCTACGAGCAGTACTTC	CASSPWGVYEQYF
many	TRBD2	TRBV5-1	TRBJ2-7	TGCGCCAGCAGCTCCGGGTGGGAGGGGATCCGCGAGCAGTACTTC	CASSSGWEGIREQYF
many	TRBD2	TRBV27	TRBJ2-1	TGTGCCAGCAGTTCAACGGGACTAGCGGGGTACAATGAGCAGTTCTTC	CASSSTGLAGYNEQFF
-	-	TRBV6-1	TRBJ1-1	TGTGCCAGCACGTGGCAGGAAATGAACACTGAAGCTTTCTTT	CASTWQEMNTEAFF
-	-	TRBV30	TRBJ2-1	TGTGCCTGGAGTGTTCGGACCCCCAGCCGTGAGCAGTTCTTC	CAWSVRTPSREQFF
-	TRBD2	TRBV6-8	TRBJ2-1	TGTGCCAGCAGCGTAAGCGGGAGGGCTTACAATGAGCAGTTCTTC	CASSVSGRAYNEQFF
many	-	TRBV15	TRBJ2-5	TGTGCCACCAGCAGAGAAGCAGGGGTAATTGAGACCCAGTACTTC	CATSREAGVIETQYF
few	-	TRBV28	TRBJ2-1	TGTGCCACCAGCACTTACAGGGACAATGAGCAGTTCTTC	CATSTYRDNEQFF
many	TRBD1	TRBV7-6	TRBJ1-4	TGTGCCAGCAGCCCGGGACAGGCCGGAGAAAAACTGTTTTTT	CASSPGQAGEKLFF
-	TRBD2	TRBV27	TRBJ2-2	TGTACCAGCAGCCCCCCCGGGTCTAGCGGGACCACCGGGGAGCTGTTTTTT	CTSSPPGSSGTTGELFF
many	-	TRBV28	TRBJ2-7	TGTGCCAGCAGTTTAACATACGGCTCCTACGAGCAGTACTTC	CASSLTYGSYEQYF
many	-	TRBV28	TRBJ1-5	TGTGCCAGCAGGGGGGGGACAAGACGGGGTGGCTGGGGTCAGCCCCAGCATTTT	CASRGGTRRGGWGQPQHF
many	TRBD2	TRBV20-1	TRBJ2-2	TGCAGTGCTACCCCCTCGTTAGGTAGCGGGGACCCGAACACCGGGGAGCTGTTTTTT	CSATPSLGSGDPNTGELFF
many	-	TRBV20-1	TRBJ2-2	TGCAGTGCTACTAGTAACACCGGGGAGCTGTTTTTT	CSATSNTGELFF